The 19 T cell receptor beta chains given below trace back to one sample, sequenced in a study of shared clonotypes between healthy human individuals. CD45RO negativity and positive selection for CCR7 defined naive CD8 cells, a population that excluded terminally differentiated effector memory CD45RA+ cells. Assay: immunoSEQ multiplex PCR; the TCRdb copy retains only in-frame clones and omits some. Seen here are about 550,000 clones, roughly 95% observed once, and the top ten hold 0.085% to 0.11%. What was sequenced was naive CD8+ T cells sorted from blood. These receptors originate from a woman in her twenties or thirties in good health.

The chain joins TRBV29-1 to TRBJ2-7, with D perhaps matching TRBD1 (5 bases). The length of the CDR3 is 13 residues. Germline V gene lookup returns CDR1 SQVTM and CDR2 ANQGSEA. Trimming left V 3 bases short and J 6 bases short, with 15 bases between. The CDR3 region has the DNA TGCAGCGTTGATGGAAGGGGCCCGGGCGAGCAGTACTTC. Encoded protein: CSVDGRGPGEQYF.

As concerns this clone: The identical CDR3 is also encoded by other nucleotide sequences in the sample. The rearrangement joins TRBV15 to TRBJ1-5; 9 bases map to TRBD1. The V gene end was trimmed by 3 bases and the J gene end by 5 bases; junction bases not matched to a gene: 2. CDR1 and CDR2 (germline): LNHNV, YYDKDF (reference sequence). The CDR3 is 14 amino acids. The CDR3 DNA sequence: TGTGCCACCAGCAGGGACAGGGGATATCAGCCCCAGCATTTT. Its translation is CATSRDRGYQPQHF.

The rearrangement uses TRBV6-1 and TRBJ2-3; D unclear. CDR3 length equals 14 residues. Germline lookup yields CDR1 MNHNS and CDR2 SASEGT. Trimming shortened V by 6 bases and J by 5 bases, and 15 bases separated the two germline ends. CDR3 amino acids: CASRTYQVLDTQYF. Written as DNA, the CDR3 is TGTGCCAGCAGGACTTACCAGGTCCTAGATACGCAGTATTTT.

This chain uses TRBV5-1 with TRBJ1-2, with unresolved D. The V end lost 0 bases, the J end lost 1 base, and 13 bases lay between the germline ends. The CDR3 runs to 16 residues. The germline V gene has CDR1 SGHRS and CDR2 YFSETQ. CDR3 sequence: CASSLGAGQDNYGYTF. DNA of the CDR3: TGCGCCAGCAGCTTGGGGGCAGGCCAAGATAACTATGGCTACACCTTC.

The V gene is TRBV4-1, the J gene TRBJ2-7; TRBD2 is a possible D gene (5 bases). Germline values: CDR1 MGHRA, CDR2 YSYEKL. V dropped 0 bases and J dropped 6 bases, with 15 bases sitting between them. The CDR3 consists of 15 residues. CDR3 nucleotide sequence: TGCGCCAGCAGCCAAGAGAGGGTAAAGTGGGGCGAGCAGTACTTC. Translated, it gives CASSQERVKWGEQYF.

The chain carries TRBV7-3 and TRBJ1-1; TRBD1 is a possible D gene (6 bases). Germline assignment: CDR1 SGHTA and CDR2 FQGTGA. Trimming took off 3 bases at V and 1 base at J, with 15 bases between the two ends. This CDR3 region has 16 residues. CDR3 nucleotide sequence: TGTGCCAGCAGCTTGTCAGGGGACACAGCGAACACTGAAGCTTTCTTT. This translates into CASSLSGDTANTEAFF.

The table lists this clone with a few counts. J is TRBJ1-1 and V is TRBV29-1; D is possibly TRBD1 (6 bases). Germline CDR1 is SQVTM and CDR2 is ANQGSEA. V was pared by 7 bases and J by 4 bases, with 13 bases between. The CDR3 covers 12 residues. CDR3 region: CSAAQGTTEAFF. In DNA, the CDR3 is TGCAGCGCAGCACAGGGAACCACTGAAGCTTTCTTT.

The gene calls are TRBV28 and TRBJ2-5; 7 bases are shared with TRBD2. The CDR3 runs to 15 residues. Germline loops: CDR1 MDHEN, CDR2 SYDVKM. V lost 5 bases to trimming and J lost 1 base; unmatched junction nucleotides: 7. CDR3 residues: CASSHRAGTQETQYF. The DNA of the CDR3 is TGTGCCAGCAGTCACCGAGCGGGGACCCAAGAGACCCAGTACTTC.

The chain joins TRBV7-6 to TRBJ2-3; 8 bases match TRBD1. After removal of 1 base from V and 3 bases from J, the junction contained 3 bases not matched to a gene. The germline CDR1 and CDR2 sequences are SGHVS and FNYEAQ. The CDR3 extends over 15 amino acids. CDR3 DNA sequence: TGTGCCAGCAGCTTAGGACAGGGGCGTACAGATACGCAGTATTTT. Amino acid sequence: CASSLGQGRTDTQYF.

The rearrangement uses TRBV6-5 and TRBJ1-1; D remains ambiguous. The germline V gene encodes CDR1 MNHEY and CDR2 SVGAGI. This CDR3 comprises 13 residues. Trimming pared 0 bases from V and 7 bases from J, leaving 9 bases between. This CDR3 reads CASSYSLHLEAFF. The CDR3 nucleotides read TGTGCCAGCAGTTACTCGCTCCACCTTGAAGCTTTCTTT.

The chain joins TRBV15 to TRBJ2-7, with D perhaps matching TRBD1 (6 bases). This CDR3 is built from 14 residues. The germline V gene has CDR1 LNHNV and CDR2 YYDKDF (reference sequence). The germline V and J ends were trimmed by 1 base and 3 bases, with 10 bases remaining between them. The CDR3 loop reads CATSRVNRDYEQYF. The CDR3 bases are TGTGCCACCAGCAGAGTCAACAGGGACTACGAGCAGTACTTC.

The chain employs TRBV6-5 and TRBJ2-5; 9 nucleotides align to TRBD2. V trimming: 5 bases; J trimming: 5 bases; junction bases outside the gene matches: 6. The CDR3 runs 14 residues. CDR1 MNHEY and CDR2 SVGAGI come from the germline V gene. CDR3 region: CASSLSGSGETQYF. DNA for the CDR3: TGTGCCAGCAGTCTTAGCGGGAGTGGGGAGACCCAGTACTTC.

This CDR3 reads CASIPLGSGYEQYF. DNA of the CDR3: TGTGCCAGCATTCCCTTGGGTTCAGGCTACGAGCAGTACTTC. J is TRBJ2-7 and V is TRBV28, with D unresolved. The CDR3 covers 14 residues. Germline loops: CDR1 MDHEN, CDR2 SYDVKM. The ends were cut back, 7 bases at V and 3 bases at J, with 16 bases in the middle.

This clone was recorded only once. Different DNA sequences within this sample yield the same CDR3. The J gene is TRBJ2-7, the V gene TRBV7-9; D gene ambiguous. The length of the CDR3 is 12 residues. V gave up 3 bases and J gave up 6 bases, with 9 bases separating them. Germline CDR1 and CDR2: SEHNR and FQNEAQ (reference sequence). CDR3 nucleotide sequence: TGTGCCAGCAGCTTGGCAGGCGGCGAGCAGTACTTC. Protein product: CASSLAGGEQYF.

This clone has just a few counts. In the same sample, other DNA sequences code for this CDR3. The chain has TRBV9 and TRBJ2-1; D is undetermined. Trimming cost V 0 bases and J 0 bases, with 1 base left between them. The CDR3 contains 13 residues. In germline, CDR1 is SGDLS, CDR2 YYNGEE. The CDR3 DNA reads as TGTGCCAGCAGCGTAGACTCCTACAATGAGCAGTTCTTC. Translating gives CASSVDSYNEQFF.

The V call is TRBV5-1, the J call TRBJ2-1; 8 nucleotides agree with TRBD1. The CDR3 contains 16 residues. Germline CDR1 and CDR2: SGHRS and YFSETQ. V lost 3 bases to trimming and J lost 5 bases; unmatched junction nucleotides: 10. The CDR3 DNA sequence: TGCGCCAGCAGCTCCCGCCTCGGGACAGGAGACAATGAGCAGTTCTTC. It encodes CASSSRLGTGDNEQFF.

This clone was seen a single time. The V call is TRBV19, the J call TRBJ2-1; 7 nucleotides align to TRBD2. This CDR3 has 15 residues. After removal of 4 bases from V and 3 bases from J, the junction contained 6 bases not matched to a gene. CDR1 and CDR2 from the germline V gene are LNHDA and SQIVND (reference sequence). CDR3 in DNA: TGTGCCAGTAGTACCCGGGACTACCTCTACAATGAGCAGTTCTTC. It specifies CASSTRDYLYNEQFF.

J is TRBJ2-5 and V is TRBV5-1; TRBD2 matches 7 bases. The DNA end is a closer match to TRBJ2-7, so the J assignment may be wrong. Germline V gene sequence: CDR1 SGHRS, CDR2 YFSETQ. The CDR3 contains 15 residues. This CDR3 reads CASSLSASGSYEQYF. Here the CDR3 DNA reads TGCGCCAGCAGCTTGTCTGCTAGCGGCTCCTACGAGCAGTACTTC.

The rearrangement links TRBV5-6 to TRBJ2-2; no clear D. CDR3 length: 15 residues. CDR1 is SGHDT, CDR2 YYEEEE, per germline. V lost 2 bases, J lost 5 bases, and 13 bases lay in between. The chain's CDR3 is CASSFLGLSTGELFF. The CDR3 nucleotides read TGTGCCAGCAGCTTTCTCGGGCTAAGTACCGGGGAGCTGTTTTTT.